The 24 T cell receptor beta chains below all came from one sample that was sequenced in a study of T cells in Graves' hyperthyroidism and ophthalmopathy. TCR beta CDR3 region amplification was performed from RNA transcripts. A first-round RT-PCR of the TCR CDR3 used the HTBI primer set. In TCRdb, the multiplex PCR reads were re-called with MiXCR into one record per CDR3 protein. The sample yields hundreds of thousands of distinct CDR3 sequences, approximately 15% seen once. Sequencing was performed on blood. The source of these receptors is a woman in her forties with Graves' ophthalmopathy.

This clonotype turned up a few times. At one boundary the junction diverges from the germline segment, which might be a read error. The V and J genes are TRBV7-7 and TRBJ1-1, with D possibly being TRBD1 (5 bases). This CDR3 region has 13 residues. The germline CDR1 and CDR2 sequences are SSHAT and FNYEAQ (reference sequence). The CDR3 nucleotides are TGTGCTAGCAGCGTACAGGTAGGCACTGAAGCTTTCTTT. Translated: CASSVQVGTEAFF. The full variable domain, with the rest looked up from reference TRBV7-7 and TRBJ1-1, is GAGVSQSPRYKVTKRGQDVTLRCDPISSHATLYWYQQALGQGPEFLTYFNYEAQPDKSGLPSDRFSAERPEGSISTLTIQRTEQRDSAMYRCASSVQVGTEAFFGQGTRLTVV.

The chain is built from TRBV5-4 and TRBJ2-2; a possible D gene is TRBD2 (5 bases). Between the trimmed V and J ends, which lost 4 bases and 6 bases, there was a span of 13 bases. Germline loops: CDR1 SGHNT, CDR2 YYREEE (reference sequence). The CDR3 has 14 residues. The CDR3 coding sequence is TGTGCCAGCAGCGACGGGGTTGGGGCCGGGGAGCTGTTTTTT. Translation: CASSDGVGAGELFF.

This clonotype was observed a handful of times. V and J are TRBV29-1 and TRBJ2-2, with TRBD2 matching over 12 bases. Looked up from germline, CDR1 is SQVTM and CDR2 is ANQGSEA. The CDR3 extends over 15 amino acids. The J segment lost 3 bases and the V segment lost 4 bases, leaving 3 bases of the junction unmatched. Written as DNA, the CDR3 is TGCAGCGTTGCAAGACTAGCGGGAGACACCGGGGAGCTGTTTTTT. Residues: CSVARLAGDTGELFF.

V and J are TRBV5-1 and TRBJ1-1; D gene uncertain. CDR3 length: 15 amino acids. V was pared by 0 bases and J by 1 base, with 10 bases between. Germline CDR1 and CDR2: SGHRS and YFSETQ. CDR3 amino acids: CASSLALAENTEAFF. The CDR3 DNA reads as TGCGCCAGCAGCTTGGCATTGGCGGAGAACACTGAAGCTTTCTTT. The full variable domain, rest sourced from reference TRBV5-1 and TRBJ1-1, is KAGVTQTPRYLIKTRGQQVTLSCSPISGHRSVSWYQQTPGQGLQFLFEYFSETQRNKGNFPGRFSGRQFSNSRSEMNVSTLELGDSALYLCASSLALAENTEAFFGQGTRLTVV.

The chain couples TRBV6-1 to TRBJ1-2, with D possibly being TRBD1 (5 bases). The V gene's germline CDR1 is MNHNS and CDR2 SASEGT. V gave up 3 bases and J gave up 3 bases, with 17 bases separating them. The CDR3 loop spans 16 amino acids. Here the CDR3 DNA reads TGTGCCAGCAGTGATTCCGCCGGGGCCTACGACTATGGCTACACCTTC. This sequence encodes CASSDSAGAYDYGYTF.

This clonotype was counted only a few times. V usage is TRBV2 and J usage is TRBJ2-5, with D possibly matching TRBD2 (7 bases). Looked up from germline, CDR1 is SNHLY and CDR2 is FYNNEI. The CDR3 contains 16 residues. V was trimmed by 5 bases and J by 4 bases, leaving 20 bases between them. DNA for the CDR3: TGTGCCAGCAGTCCTGACGGCCAGGGAGGGGGAGAGACCCAGTACTTC. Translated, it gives CASSPDGQGGGETQYF.

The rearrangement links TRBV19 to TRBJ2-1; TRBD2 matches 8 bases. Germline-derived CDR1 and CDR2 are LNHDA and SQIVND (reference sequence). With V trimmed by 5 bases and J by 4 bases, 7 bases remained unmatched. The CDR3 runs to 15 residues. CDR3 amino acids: CASSYRTSRYNEQFF. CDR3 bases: TGTGCCAGTAGTTACCGGACTAGCAGGTACAATGAGCAGTTCTTC.

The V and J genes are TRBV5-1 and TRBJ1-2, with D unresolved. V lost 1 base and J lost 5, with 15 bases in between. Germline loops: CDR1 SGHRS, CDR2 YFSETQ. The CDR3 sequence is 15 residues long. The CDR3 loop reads CASSLSGLLPYGYTF. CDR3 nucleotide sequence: TGCGCCAGCAGCTTGTCGGGGTTGCTGCCTTATGGCTACACCTTC.

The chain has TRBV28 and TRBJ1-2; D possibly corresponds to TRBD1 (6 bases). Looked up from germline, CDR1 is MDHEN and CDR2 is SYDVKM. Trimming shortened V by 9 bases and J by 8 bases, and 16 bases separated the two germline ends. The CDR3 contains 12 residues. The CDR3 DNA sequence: TGTGCCAGTGTCGATTCGGGGGGCGGCTACACCTTC. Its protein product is CASVDSGGGYTF.

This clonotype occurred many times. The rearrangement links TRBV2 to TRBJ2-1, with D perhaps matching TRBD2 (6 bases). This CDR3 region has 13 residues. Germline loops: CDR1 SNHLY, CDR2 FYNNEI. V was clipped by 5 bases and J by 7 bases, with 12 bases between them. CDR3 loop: CASSPGTQNEQFF. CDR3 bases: TGTGCCAGCAGTCCCGGGACTCAGAATGAGCAGTTCTTC.

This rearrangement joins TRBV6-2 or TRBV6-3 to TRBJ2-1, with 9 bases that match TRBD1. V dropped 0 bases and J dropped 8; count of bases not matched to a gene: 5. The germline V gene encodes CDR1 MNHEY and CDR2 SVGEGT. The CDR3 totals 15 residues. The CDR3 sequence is CASSYSTGGSDEQFF. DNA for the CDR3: TGTGCCAGCAGTTACTCTACAGGGGGCTCCGATGAGCAGTTCTTC.

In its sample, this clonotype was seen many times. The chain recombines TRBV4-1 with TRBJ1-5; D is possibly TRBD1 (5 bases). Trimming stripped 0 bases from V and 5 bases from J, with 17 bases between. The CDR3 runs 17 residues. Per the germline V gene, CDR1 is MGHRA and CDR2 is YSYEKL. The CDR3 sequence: CASSQEGVGSGHQPQHF. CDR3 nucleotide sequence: TGCGCCAGCAGCCAAGAGGGGGTCGGGTCGGGGCATCAGCCCCAGCATTTT.

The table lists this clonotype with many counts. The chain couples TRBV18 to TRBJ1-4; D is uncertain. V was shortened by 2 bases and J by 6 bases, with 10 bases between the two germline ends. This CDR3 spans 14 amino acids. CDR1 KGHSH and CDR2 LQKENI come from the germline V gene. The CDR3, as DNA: TGTGCCAGCTCACCAGTACAGAATGATGAAAAACTGTTTTTT. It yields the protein CASSPVQNDEKLFF.

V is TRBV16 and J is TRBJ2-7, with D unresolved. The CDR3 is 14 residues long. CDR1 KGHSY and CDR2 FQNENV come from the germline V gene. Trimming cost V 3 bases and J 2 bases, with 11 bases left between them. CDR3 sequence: CASSQSARTYEQYF. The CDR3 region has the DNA TGTGCCAGCAGCCAGAGCGCCAGGACCTACGAGCAGTACTTC.

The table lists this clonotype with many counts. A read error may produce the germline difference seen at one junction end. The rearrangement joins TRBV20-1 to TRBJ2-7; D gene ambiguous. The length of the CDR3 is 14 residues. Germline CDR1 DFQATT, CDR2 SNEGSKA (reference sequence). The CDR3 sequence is CSARDRLVSSEQYF. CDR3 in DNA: TGCAGTGCTAGAGATCGGCTAGTATCCTCCGAGCAGTACTTC.

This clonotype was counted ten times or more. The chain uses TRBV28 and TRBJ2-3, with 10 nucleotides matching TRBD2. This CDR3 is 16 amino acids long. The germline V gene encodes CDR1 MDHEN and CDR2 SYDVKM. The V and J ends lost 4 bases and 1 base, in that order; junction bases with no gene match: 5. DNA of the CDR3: TGTGCCAGCAGTTCCCCCGGGACTAGCGGCACAGATACGCAGTATTTT. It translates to CASSSPGTSGTDTQYF.

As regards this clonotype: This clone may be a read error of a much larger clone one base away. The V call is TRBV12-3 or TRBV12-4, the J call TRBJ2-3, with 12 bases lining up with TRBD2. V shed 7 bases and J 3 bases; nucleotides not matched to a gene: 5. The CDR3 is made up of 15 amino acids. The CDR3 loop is CASTTGTSGTDTQYF. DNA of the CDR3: TGTGCCAGCACCACCGGGACTAGCGGGACAGATACGCAGTATTTT.

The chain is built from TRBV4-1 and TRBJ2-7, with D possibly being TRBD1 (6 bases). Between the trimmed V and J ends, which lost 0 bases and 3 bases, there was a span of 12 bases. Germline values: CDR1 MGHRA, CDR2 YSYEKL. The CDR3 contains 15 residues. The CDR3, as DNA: TGCGCCAGCAGCCAAGAATACGGACAGCTCTACGAGCAGTACTTC. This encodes CASSQEYGQLYEQYF.

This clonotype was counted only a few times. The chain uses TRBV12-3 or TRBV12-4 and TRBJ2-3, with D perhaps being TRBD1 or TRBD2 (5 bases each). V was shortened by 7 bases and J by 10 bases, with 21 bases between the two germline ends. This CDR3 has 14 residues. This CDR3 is CASTPPGDPGSQYF. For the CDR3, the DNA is TGTGCCAGCACTCCACCCGGGGACCCCGGATCGCAGTATTTT.

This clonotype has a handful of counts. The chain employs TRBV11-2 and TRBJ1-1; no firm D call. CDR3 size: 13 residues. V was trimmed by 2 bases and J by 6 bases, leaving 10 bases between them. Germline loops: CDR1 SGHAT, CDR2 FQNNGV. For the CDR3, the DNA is TGTGCCAGCAGCTTAATCCGAACCCCTGAAGCTTTCTTT. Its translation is CASSLIRTPEAFF. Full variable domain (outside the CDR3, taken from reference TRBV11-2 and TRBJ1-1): EAGVAQSPRYKIIEKRQSVAFWCNPISGHATLYWYQQILGQGPKLLIQFQNNGVVDDSQLPKDRFSAERLKGVDSTLKIQPAKLEDSAVYLCASSLIRTPEAFFGQGTRLTVV.

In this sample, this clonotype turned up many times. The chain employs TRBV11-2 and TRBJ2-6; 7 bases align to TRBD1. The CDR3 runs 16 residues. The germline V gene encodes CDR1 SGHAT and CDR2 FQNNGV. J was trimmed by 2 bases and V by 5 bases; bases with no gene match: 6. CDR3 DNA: TGTGCCAGCAGCCCGAGGGGGCTCCCTGGGGCCAACGTCCTGACTTTC. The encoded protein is CASSPRGLPGANVLTF.

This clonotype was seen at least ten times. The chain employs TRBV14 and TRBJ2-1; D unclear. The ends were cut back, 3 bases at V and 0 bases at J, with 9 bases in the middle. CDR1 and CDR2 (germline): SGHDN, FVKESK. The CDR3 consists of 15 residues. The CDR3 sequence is CASSHRINSYNEQFF. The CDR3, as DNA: TGTGCCAGCAGCCACAGGATAAACTCCTACAATGAGCAGTTCTTC.

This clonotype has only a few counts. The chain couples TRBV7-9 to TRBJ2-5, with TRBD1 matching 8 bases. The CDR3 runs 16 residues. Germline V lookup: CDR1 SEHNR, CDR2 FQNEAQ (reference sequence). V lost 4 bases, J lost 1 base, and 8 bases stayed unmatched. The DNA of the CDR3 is TGTGCCAGCAGCTCAGACAGGGGTGGTTTCCAAGAGACCCAGTACTTC. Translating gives CASSSDRGGFQETQYF.

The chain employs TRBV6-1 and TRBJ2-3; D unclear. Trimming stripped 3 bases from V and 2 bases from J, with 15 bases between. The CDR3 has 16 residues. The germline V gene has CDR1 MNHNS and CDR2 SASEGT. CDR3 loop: CASSDHAMSTTDTQYF. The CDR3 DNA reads TGTGCCAGCAGTGATCACGCGATGTCTACCACAGATACGCAGTATTTT.